This TCR beta chain appears in the sequencing data of a study of blood T cell repertoires in COVID-19. Sequencing used immunoSEQ multiplex PCR; TCRdb keeps in-frame clones, though not all of them. The sample has approximately 99,000 clones, around 64% seen once. The sample holds many counts of this clone. V dropped 4 bases and J dropped 2; count of bases not matched to a gene: 8. The CDR3 spans 16 residues. In germline, CDR1 is MNHNS, CDR2 SASEGT. The source is a woman aged 40 to 49 with acute or convalescent COVID-19. The chain joins TRBV6-1 to TRBJ1-1; 9 nucleotides align to TRBD1. Sequencing was done on a sample of peripheral blood. Written as DNA, the CDR3 is TGTGCCAGCAGTGGGGACAGGGTGAGGACTAACACTGAAGCTTTCTTT. Encoded protein: CASSGDRVRTNTEAFF.